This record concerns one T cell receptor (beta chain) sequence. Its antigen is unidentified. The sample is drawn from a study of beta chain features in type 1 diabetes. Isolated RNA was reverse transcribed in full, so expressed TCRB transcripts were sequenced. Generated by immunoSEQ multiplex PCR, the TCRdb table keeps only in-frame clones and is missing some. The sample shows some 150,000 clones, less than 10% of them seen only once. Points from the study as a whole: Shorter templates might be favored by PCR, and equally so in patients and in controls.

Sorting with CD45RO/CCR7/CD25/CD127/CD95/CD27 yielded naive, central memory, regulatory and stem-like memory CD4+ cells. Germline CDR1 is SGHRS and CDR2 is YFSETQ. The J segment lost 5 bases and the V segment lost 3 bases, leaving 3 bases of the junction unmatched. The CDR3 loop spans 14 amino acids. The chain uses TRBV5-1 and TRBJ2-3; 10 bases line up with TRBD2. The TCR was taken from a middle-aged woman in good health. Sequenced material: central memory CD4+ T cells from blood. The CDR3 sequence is CASSSASGGDTQYF. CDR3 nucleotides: TGCGCCAGCAGCTCGGCTAGCGGGGGAGATACGCAGTATTTT.